This T cell receptor (beta chain) comes out of a study of lymphopenia after photon versus proton radiotherapy. Points on this clone: As yet, its antigen is unknown.

TCRdb's table, derived via immunoSEQ multiplex PCR, lists solely in-frame clones and lacks some. The profile covers about 70,000 clones, with approximately 90% appearing a single time and around 2% taken by the ten largest. The study's findings and limits: Relative stability marked proton patients; photon patients lost diversity and naive cells.

With V trimmed by 5 bases and J by 0 bases, 6 bases remained unmatched. Germline V lookup: CDR1 SEHNR, CDR2 FQNEAQ (reference sequence). This CDR3 contains 16 residues. This rearrangement joins TRBV7-9 to TRBJ2-1, with 8 nucleotides matching TRBD1. The receptor's source is a woman in her 40s with cholangiocarcinoma. Sequencing was performed on peripheral blood, taken from a patient treated with photon-based radiotherapy. The CDR3 sequence: CASSPRDRSSYNEQFF. CDR3 in DNA: TGTGCCAGCAGCCCGCGGGACAGGAGCTCCTACAATGAGCAGTTCTTC.